Listed below are T cell receptor beta chains from one sample, sequenced in a study of T-cell memory formation after mild COVID-19. TCRdb processed the 5' RACE reads anew with MiXCR; each CDR3 protein has one entry. The sample has roughly 300,000 distinct CDR3 sequences, roughly 16% seen once. The material sequenced was PBMCs or a T cell subset sorted from them (not recorded which). All receptors come from a man aged 18 to 30 who had mild COVID-19 (a few samples of this study predate the infection). Cell type and time point are not known. CDR3s include the opening cysteine and the closing phenylalanine or tryptophan. Fields, in order: D gene, clone size, CDR3 length, V gene, J gene, CDR3 DNA, CDR3 protein. A D gene is named only where the DNA matches it firmly. Size is omitted from some rows. Given values are once, few, many or a class for expanded clones.

d_call: TRBD1; clone_size: few; cdr3_length: 14; v_call: TRBV5-1; j_call: TRBJ1-2; cdr3_nt: TGCGCCAGCAGCTTCGGGGACAGGGGCTATGGCTACACCTTC; cdr3_aa: CASSFGDRGYGYTF
d_call: NA; clone_size: NA; cdr3_length: 16; v_call: TRBV7-2; j_call: TRBJ2-3; cdr3_nt: TGTGCCAGCAGCTTAGCGGGGTACCTTATCACAGATACGCAGTATTTT; cdr3_aa: CASSLAGYLITDTQYF
d_call: NA; clone_size: few; cdr3_length: 13; v_call: TRBV7-2; j_call: TRBJ2-3; cdr3_nt: TGTGCCAGCAGCGGGCAGAGCACAGATACGCAGTATTTT; cdr3_aa: CASSGQSTDTQYF
d_call: TRBD2; clone_size: many; cdr3_length: 14; v_call: TRBV7-2; j_call: TRBJ2-3; cdr3_nt: TGTGCCAGCAGCCGAGCGGGGGGAACAGATACGCAGTATTTT; cdr3_aa: CASSRAGGTDTQYF
d_call: TRBD1; clone_size: NA; cdr3_length: 15; v_call: TRBV12-3/TRBV12-4; j_call: TRBJ1-2; cdr3_nt: TGTGCCAGCAGTTTCTGGGGACAGGGGTTAGGGGGCTACACCTTC; cdr3_aa: CASSFWGQGLGGYTF
d_call: NA; clone_size: few; cdr3_length: 17; v_call: TRBV4-2; j_call: TRBJ1-6; cdr3_nt: TGTGCCAGCAGACGCGACAGGCTGAGCTCCTATAATTCACCCCTCCACTTT; cdr3_aa: CASRRDRLSSYNSPLHF
d_call: TRBD1; clone_size: NA; cdr3_length: 12; v_call: TRBV12-3/TRBV12-4; j_call: TRBJ1-1; cdr3_nt: TGTGCCAGCAGCGGGACAGGGTCTGAAGCTTTCTTT; cdr3_aa: CASSGTGSEAFF
d_call: NA; clone_size: many; cdr3_length: 16; v_call: TRBV4-2; j_call: TRBJ2-7; cdr3_nt: TGTGCCAGCAGCCACCACTACAGGGCAAGCTCCTACGAGCAGTACTTC; cdr3_aa: CASSHHYRASSYEQYF
d_call: TRBD2; clone_size: few; cdr3_length: 16; v_call: TRBV24-1; j_call: TRBJ2-3; cdr3_nt: TGTGCCACCAGTGACACACTAGCGGGGGGGCCAGATACGCAGTATTTT; cdr3_aa: CATSDTLAGGPDTQYF
d_call: TRBD2; clone_size: NA; cdr3_length: 13; v_call: TRBV25-1; j_call: TRBJ2-3; cdr3_nt: TGTGCCAGCAGTGAATGGGGAGGGGATACGCAGTATTTT; cdr3_aa: CASSEWGGDTQYF
d_call: TRBD2; clone_size: NA; cdr3_length: 15; v_call: TRBV7-9; j_call: TRBJ2-3; cdr3_nt: TGTGCCAGCAGGTTTGGCAGCGGGGGGCCAGATACGCAGTATTTT; cdr3_aa: CASRFGSGGPDTQYF
d_call: TRBD2; clone_size: many; cdr3_length: 15; v_call: TRBV13; j_call: TRBJ2-2; cdr3_nt: TGTGCCAGCAGCTCAAAAGCGGGGGGCACCGGGGAGCTGTTTTTT; cdr3_aa: CASSSKAGGTGELFF
d_call: NA; clone_size: many; cdr3_length: 15; v_call: TRBV30; j_call: TRBJ2-7; cdr3_nt: TGTGCCTGGAGTGCTGGACTCCCAGTGATTTACGAGCAGTACTTC; cdr3_aa: CAWSAGLPVIYEQYF